Listed below are T cell receptor beta chains from one sample, sequenced in a study of blood T cell repertoires in COVID-19. Some clones are missing from TCRdb's copy, which holds only in-frame ones; the method was immunoSEQ multiplex PCR. The repertoire includes about 200,000 clones, 80% of them detected once, and around 5.1% sits in the top ten. Material: peripheral blood. These receptors were taken from a woman in her sixties or seventies with acute or convalescent COVID-19. CDR3s include the opening cysteine and the closing phenylalanine or tryptophan. A D gene is named only where the DNA matches it firmly. Size tells how often a clone was seen (once, few, many) or the class of an expanded clone, and some rows leave it out.

j_gene | d_gene | abundance | v_gene | CDR3aa | CDR3nt
TRBJ2-7 | NA | NA | TRBV21-1 | CASSKEGDQARLYEQYF | TGTGCCAGCAGCAAAGAAGGAGATCAAGCGCGACTATACGAGCAGTACTTC
TRBJ1-2 | NA | NA | TRBV3-1/TRBV3-2 | CASSQRSINYGYTF | TGTGCCAGCAGCCAGCGGTCCATTAACTATGGCTACACCTTC
TRBJ1-2 | TRBD1 | NA | TRBV2 | CASKGGDGYTF | TGTGCCAGCAAAGGGGGCGATGGCTACACCTTC
TRBJ1-5 | NA | NA | TRBV12-2 | CASRRKDRLSNQPQHF | TGTGCAAGTCGCCGGAAGGACAGGCTCAGCAATCAGCCCCAGCATTTT
TRBJ2-5 | TRBD2 | NA | TRBV24-1 | CATSDFGVGPQTSGRTGAQETQYF | TGTGCCACCAGTGATTTCGGGGTAGGGCCCCAGACTAGCGGGAGGACCGGGGCGCAAGAGACCCAGTACTTC
TRBJ2-1 | NA | NA | TRBV6-1 | CASSSSGYEQFF | TGTGCCAGCAGTTCTAGTGGCTATGAGCAGTTCTTC
TRBJ2-2 | TRBD2 | NA | TRBV9 | CASSTRLAGAGELFF | TGTGCCAGCAGCACTAGACTAGCGGGGGCCGGGGAGCTGTTTTTT
TRBJ2-5 | NA | NA | TRBV25-1 | CASRWAETQYF | TGTGCCAGCAGATGGGCCGAGACCCAGTACTTC
TRBJ2-7 | NA | NA | TRBV3-1/TRBV3-2 | CASSLAASSYEQYF | TGTGCCAGCAGCCTAGCGGCAAGCTCCTACGAGCAGTACTTC
TRBJ2-7 | TRBD2 | NA | TRBV10-2 | CASSLTSGSYEQYF | TGCGCCAGCAGCTTGACTAGCGGGTCCTACGAGCAGTACTTC
TRBJ2-5 | TRBD2 | NA | TRBV5-4 | CASSLGGASGKMGKETQYF | TGTGCCAGCAGCTTGGGTGGGGCTAGCGGGAAGATGGGGAAAGAGACCCAGTACTTC
TRBJ1-2 | NA | NA | TRBV7-9 | CASSQDSYGYTF | TGTGCCAGCAGCCAGGACAGCTATGGCTACACCTTC
TRBJ2-2 | TRBD2 | NA | TRBV10-3 | CAISDPSGSTGELFF | TGTGCCATCAGTGATCCTAGCGGGAGCACCGGGGAGCTGTTTTTT
TRBJ2-1 | NA | NA | TRBV7-6 | CASSFLSFEGSRDEQFF | TGTGCCAGCAGCTTCTTGAGTTTTGAAGGTAGCAGGGATGAGCAGTTCTTC
TRBJ2-2 | NA | NA | TRBV7-3 | CASSFRSEGGELFF | TGTGCCAGCAGCTTCCGTAGCGAGGGCGGGGAGCTGTTTTTT
TRBJ1-1 | TRBD1 | few | TRBV28 | CASRPYLGGLGTEAFF | TGTGCCAGCAGGCCGTACTTAGGGGGCCTCGGCACTGAAGCTTTCTTT
TRBJ2-7 | NA | NA | TRBV6-5 | CASSFARAIYEQYF | TGTGCCAGCAGTTTTGCCAGGGCGATATACGAGCAGTACTTC
TRBJ1-1 | NA | NA | TRBV6-5 | CASSRMGATEAFF | TGTGCCAGCAGTCGGATGGGGGCCACTGAAGCTTTCTTT
TRBJ1-2 | NA | NA | TRBV2 | CASSEGQPANYGYTF | TGTGCCAGCAGTGAAGGCCAACCAGCTAACTATGGCTACACCTTC
TRBJ2-2 | NA | NA | TRBV5-4 | CASSGPSVSNTGELFF | TGTGCCAGCAGCGGCCCTAGCGTATCGAACACCGGGGAGCTGTTTTTT
TRBJ2-3 | NA | NA | TRBV2 | CASSGATDTQYF | TGTGCCAGCAGTGGGGCCACAGATACGCAGTATTTT
TRBJ2-7 | NA | once | TRBV28 | CATTSADSGLWQYF | TGTGCCACGACGTCCGCCGACTCTGGACTCTGGCAGTACTTC
TRBJ2-3 | NA | NA | TRBV3-1/TRBV3-2 | CASSQGLGSTDTQYF | TGTGCCAGCAGCCAAGGGCTAGGTAGCACAGATACGCAGTATTTT
TRBJ2-1 | TRBD2 | NA | TRBV27 | CASSLSLAGAYNEQFF | TGTGCCAGCAGTTTATCCCTAGCGGGGGCCTACAATGAGCAGTTCTTC
TRBJ2-2 | TRBD2 | NA | TRBV4-2 | CASSQRLAGELDTGELFF | TGTGCCAGCAGCCAAAGACTAGCGGGAGAGTTGGACACCGGGGAGCTGTTTTTT
TRBJ1-1 | NA | NA | TRBV27 | CASSFWQFTEAFF | TGTGCCAGCAGTTTTTGGCAGTTCACTGAAGCTTTCTTT
TRBJ1-5 | NA | NA | TRBV2 | CASSESRGDQPQHF | TGTGCCAGCAGTGAAAGCAGGGGTGATCAGCCCCAGCATTTT
TRBJ2-2 | NA | NA | TRBV7-2 | CASSLVWDIANTGELFF | TGTGCCAGCAGCTTAGTCTGGGACATCGCGAACACCGGGGAGCTGTTTTTT
TRBJ2-3 | NA | NA | TRBV5-4 | CASSFEGSGDTQYF | TGTGCCAGCAGCTTCGAGGGCTCCGGAGATACGCAGTATTTT
TRBJ1-1 | TRBD1 | NA | TRBV28 | CASSLVGSTGATEAFF | TGTGCCAGCAGTTTAGTGGGATCGACAGGGGCCACTGAAGCTTTCTTT
TRBJ2-1 | TRBD1 | NA | TRBV28 | CASRTGTDNEQFF | TGTGCCAGCAGGACCGGGACAGACAATGAGCAGTTCTTC
TRBJ1-2 | NA | NA | TRBV7-8 | CASSSRLGTYGYTF | TGTGCCAGCAGCTCGAGACTTGGAACCTATGGCTACACCTTC
TRBJ1-5 | TRBD1 | NA | TRBV7-2 | CASSLRTGGVQPQHF | TGTGCCAGCAGCTTACGGACAGGGGGCGTTCAGCCCCAGCATTTT
TRBJ2-3 | NA | once | TRBV11-1 | CASSLDLEFTDTQYF | TGTGCCAGCAGCTTAGACCTGGAGTTCACAGATACGCAGTATTTT
TRBJ1-4 | TRBD1 | few | TRBV19 | CASSRRQGQNEKLFF | TGTGCCAGTAGTAGAAGACAGGGCCAGAATGAAAAACTGTTTTTT
TRBJ2-7 | NA | NA | TRBV2 | CASRDLPSYEQYF | TGTGCCAGCAGGGACTTACCCTCCTACGAGCAGTACTTC
TRBJ2-7 | NA | NA | TRBV6-1 | CASSEIKGAYEQYF | TGTGCCAGCAGTGAAATAAAGGGAGCCTACGAGCAGTACTTC
TRBJ1-1 | NA | NA | TRBV24-1 | CATSAQGFTEAFF | TGTGCCACCAGTGCCCAGGGTTTCACTGAAGCTTTCTTT
TRBJ2-5 | NA | NA | TRBV28 | CASSLTGWETQYF | TGTGCCAGCAGTTTAACAGGGTGGGAGACCCAGTACTTC
TRBJ2-1 | NA | NA | TRBV3-1/TRBV3-2 | CASSQPSGAGGSEQFF | TGTGCCAGCAGCCAACCGTCGGGAGCAGGCGGAAGTGAGCAGTTCTTC
TRBJ2-7 | TRBD1 | NA | TRBV10-3 | CAISDPGQGTYEQYF | TGTGCCATCAGTGATCCGGGACAGGGGACCTACGAGCAGTACTTC
TRBJ2-1 | NA | NA | TRBV4-2 | CASSQRESYNEQFF | TGTGCCAGCAGCCAACGGGAGTCCTACAATGAGCAGTTCTTC
TRBJ1-5 | NA | NA | TRBV10-3 | CAISGGDQPQHF | TGTGCCATCAGTGGGGGGGATCAGCCCCAGCATTTT
TRBJ2-1 | TRBD2 | NA | TRBV7-2 | CASSLETSGGYNEQFF | TGTGCCAGCAGCTTAGAGACTAGCGGGGGTTACAATGAGCAGTTCTTC
TRBJ1-2 | NA | NA | TRBV7-2 | CASSPQLYYGYTF | TGTGCCAGCAGCCCGCAACTGTACTATGGCTACACCTTC
TRBJ1-1 | NA | NA | TRBV29-1 | CSVLLGGRGAFF | TGCAGCGTCCTCCTGGGGGGGCGTGGGGCTTTCTTT
TRBJ1-4 | TRBD1 | NA | TRBV28 | CASSSPTGGRSEKLFF | TGTGCCAGCAGTTCCCCGACAGGGGGTAGAAGTGAAAAACTGTTTTTT
TRBJ2-3 | TRBD2 | many | TRBV7-9 | CASSRTSGSSDTQYF | TGTGCCAGCAGCCGGACTAGCGGGAGCTCAGATACGCAGTATTTT
TRBJ2-3 | TRBD1 | NA | TRBV5-1 | CASSLVDRETDTQYF | TGCGCCAGCAGCTTGGTCGACAGGGAGACAGATACGCAGTATTTT
TRBJ2-3 | TRBD2 | NA | TRBV7-9 | CASSPLGAGEVTDTQYF | TGTGCCAGCAGCCCCTTAGGGGCGGGAGAGGTGACAGATACGCAGTATTTT
TRBJ2-2 | NA | NA | TRBV12-3/TRBV12-4 | CAGRTFPTGELFF | TGTGCCGGCCGGACTTTCCCCACCGGGGAGCTGTTTTTT
TRBJ2-7 | TRBD2 | NA | TRBV4-1 | CASSPGLAYSYEQYF | TGCGCCAGCAGCCCGGGACTAGCTTACTCCTACGAGCAGTACTTC